This TCR beta chain was found in a study of T cell responses to AZD1222 COVID-19 vaccine. The germline CDR1 and CDR2 sequences are SQVTM and ANQGSEA. Trimming left V 6 bases short and J 2 bases short, with 8 bases between. This CDR3 contains 11 residues. Profiling relied on immunoSEQ multiplex PCR, and the TCRdb table lists in-frame clones only, not all of them. The top ten hold approximately 4.4% of the sample, which has approximately 170,000 clones, approximately 89% seen once. V is TRBV29-1 and J is TRBJ2-7, with TRBD2 as a possible D gene (7 bases). The source of this sequence is an adult in good health. The specimen comprised peripheral blood, sampled on day 0 of AZD1222 vaccination. The CDR3 coding sequence is TGCAGCGTGGGGGGGCCCTACGAGCAGTACTTC. This gives the protein CSVGGPYEQYF.